This TCR beta chain is from a study of cytomegalovirus exposure and HLA in healthy donors. The study's findings and limits: An analysis that was carried out later associated 15,000 to 20,000 TCR beta sequences with HLA alleles at 0.05 false discovery rate.

This CDR3 has 11 residues. With 7 bases removed from V and 1 base from J, the gap between germline ends came to 8 bases. Looked up from germline, CDR1 is SQVTM and CDR2 is ANQGSEA. Both 60 Vbeta primers and 13 Jbeta primers went into the PCR. The method was immunoSEQ multiplex PCR; TCRdb's version includes in-frame clones alone and lacks a portion of them. Here the sample spans around 140,000 clones, over 65% being singletons. This clone was counted a few times. The antigen is not known. The rearrangement uses TRBV29-1 and TRBJ2-7; TRBD1 might be the D (6 bases). The sequence came from a female donor in good health and CMV-seropositive. Sequencing was carried out using PBMCs. CDR3 amino acids: CSAQGSYEQYF. The CDR3 DNA reads TGCAGCGCACAGGGTTCCTACGAGCAGTACTTC.